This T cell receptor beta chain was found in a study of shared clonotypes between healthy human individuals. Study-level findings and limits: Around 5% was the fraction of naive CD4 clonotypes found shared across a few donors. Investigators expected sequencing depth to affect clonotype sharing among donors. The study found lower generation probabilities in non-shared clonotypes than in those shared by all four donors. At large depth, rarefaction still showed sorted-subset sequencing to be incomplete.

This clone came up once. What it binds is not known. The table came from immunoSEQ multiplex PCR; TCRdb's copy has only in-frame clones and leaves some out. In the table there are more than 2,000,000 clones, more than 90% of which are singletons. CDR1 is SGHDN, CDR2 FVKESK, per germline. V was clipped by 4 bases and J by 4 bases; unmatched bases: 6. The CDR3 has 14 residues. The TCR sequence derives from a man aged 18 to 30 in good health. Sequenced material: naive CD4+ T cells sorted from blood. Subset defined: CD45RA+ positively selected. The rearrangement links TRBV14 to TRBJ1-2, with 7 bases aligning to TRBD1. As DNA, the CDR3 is TGTGCCAGCAGCCCAGTACAGGGGCCCTATGGCTACACCTTC. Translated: CASSPVQGPYGYTF.